The 20 T cell receptor beta chains below come from one sample, sequenced in a study of cytomegalovirus exposure and HLA in healthy donors. PCR employed 60 Vbeta and 13 Jbeta primers. Profiling relied on immunoSEQ multiplex PCR, and the TCRdb table lists in-frame clones only, not all of them. The repertoire includes some 130,000 clones, about 75% of them detected once, and over 1.3% sits in the top ten. Sequenced: PBMCs. These receptors were collected from a woman aged 35 to 49 in good health and CMV-seronegative.

This clone is a singleton in its sample. The chain carries TRBV4-2 and TRBJ2-7; 9 bases map to TRBD2. Germline V lookup: CDR1 LGHNA, CDR2 YNFKEQ. The CDR3 is 13 amino acids. V lost 4 bases and J lost 12; bases outside the gene matches: 10. As DNA, the CDR3 is TGTGCCAGCAGCCCGGGACTAGCTGGGGGTGGGTACTTC. It yields the protein CASSPGLAGGGYF.

The chain links TRBV28 to TRBJ1-4; D may be TRBD1 (6 bases). There are 15 residues in the CDR3. Between the trimmed V and J ends, which lost 3 bases and 12 bases, there was a span of 20 bases. Germline V gene lookup returns CDR1 MDHEN and CDR2 SYDVKM. The CDR3 here is CASSLRGRWLGELFF. As DNA, the CDR3 is TGTGCCAGCAGTTTGCGGGGGCGATGGCTCGGTGAACTGTTTTTT.

The gene calls are TRBV9 and TRBJ2-7; 10 positions agree with TRBD1. The length of the CDR3 is 14 residues. V gave up 3 bases and J gave up 3 bases; unmatched junction bases: 3. The germline gives CDR1 SGDLS, CDR2 YYNGEE. In nucleotides, the CDR3 is TGTGCCAGCAGCGGGGGACAGGGGAGCTACGAGCAGTACTTC. Protein product: CASSGGQGSYEQYF.

This clone was seen a few times. The J gene is TRBJ1-2, the V gene TRBV6-4; D unresolved. V lost 6 bases and J 2 bases, leaving 13 bases between the germline ends. The CDR3 loop spans 14 amino acids. Germline loops: CDR1 MRHNA, CDR2 SNTAGT. CDR3 region: CASSPSLSNYGYTF. DNA of the CDR3: TGTGCCAGCAGCCCCTCATTAAGCAACTATGGCTACACCTTC.

The V call is TRBV10-3, the J call TRBJ1-5; the match to TRBD1 covers 11 bases. Trimming at V came to 10 bases and at J to 5 bases, leaving 4 bases not matched to a gene. The CDR3 has 13 amino acids. Looked up from germline, CDR1 is ENHRY and CDR2 is SYGVKD. This chain's CDR3 is CATKGQGDQPQHF. Here the CDR3 DNA reads TGTGCCACAAAGGGACAGGGGGATCAGCCCCAGCATTTT.

The rearrangement joins TRBV27 to TRBJ2-1; D might be TRBD1 (6 bases). CDR3 length equals 16 residues. Between the trimmed V and J ends, which lost 7 bases and 4 bases, there was a span of 20 bases. Looked up from germline, CDR1 is MNHEY and CDR2 is SMNVEV (reference sequence). The CDR3 DNA is TGTGCCAGCAAGAGGGGGAGCGACAGGACTTACAATGAGCAGTTCTTC. Translating gives CASKRGSDRTYNEQFF.

This chain links TRBV4-1 with TRBJ2-7; the D gene is possibly TRBD1 (5 bases). The V gene lost 4 bases and the J gene lost 3 bases, with 10 bases spanning the gap. Germline CDR1 and CDR2: MGHRA and YSYEKL. This CDR3 region has 13 residues. The DNA for the CDR3 is TGCGCCAGCAGCCTCCGAGGACACTACGAGCAGTACTTC. Its protein is CASSLRGHYEQYF.

This clone was seen only a few times. The CDR3 DNA is TGTGCCAGCAGCCATACAGGGGTAGGGAGCAATCAGCCCCAGCATTTT. It translates to CASSHTGVGSNQPQHF. The chain links TRBV7-9 to TRBJ1-5, with TRBD1 matching 7 bases. V lost 5 bases, J lost 1 base, and 8 bases stayed unmatched. The CDR3 extends over 16 amino acids. Per germline, CDR1 SEHNR and CDR2 FQNEAQ (reference sequence).

The chain uses TRBV28 and TRBJ2-3; 8 positions agree with TRBD2. This CDR3 is 14 amino acids long. Losses at the gene ends were 10 bases for V and 4 bases for J; bases not matched to a gene: 10. Germline V CDR1 and CDR2: MDHEN, SYDVKM. Written as DNA, the CDR3 is TGTGCCACCCAGAAGCGGGGGTGGGCAGATACGCAGTATTTT. This translates into CATQKRGWADTQYF.

This clone was counted a few times. This chain links TRBV5-1 with TRBJ1-1; TRBD1 might be the D (6 bases). V lost 3 bases to trimming and J lost 3 bases, with 12 bases between them. Germline CDR1 and CDR2: SGHRS and YFSETQ. The CDR3 covers 14 residues. As DNA, the CDR3 is TGCGCCAGCAGCTCGACGGGACAAGACACTGAAGCTTTCTTT. Translation: CASSSTGQDTEAFF.

This clone appeared a few times. The V call is TRBV7-2, the J call TRBJ1-4, with D perhaps TRBD1 (5 bases). The germline gives CDR1 SGHTA, CDR2 FQGNSA. The CDR3 is 20 amino acids. V was pared by 0 bases and J by 7 bases, with 27 bases between. The CDR3 is CASSLAPRGSVGGGGEKLFF. CDR3 sequence (DNA): TGTGCCAGCAGCTTAGCTCCGCGGGGGTCCGTGGGTGGGGGTGGTGAAAAACTGTTTTTT.

The chain's CDR3 is CASSTRQVSSYEQYF. The CDR3 DNA reads TGTGCCAGCAGTACCCGACAGGTTAGCTCCTACGAGCAGTACTTC. The genes are TRBV25-1 and TRBJ2-5; D is perhaps TRBD1 (6 bases). The end of the DNA fits TRBJ2-7 better, so the J call may be wrong. The germline CDR1 and CDR2 sequences are MGHDK and SYGVNS. This CDR3 is built from 15 residues.

This clone was seen a handful of times. The chain uses TRBV2 and TRBJ1-1; D remains unclear. The V and J ends lost 5 bases and 4 bases respectively, with 14 bases between them. The CDR3 is 14 residues long. Germline V gives CDR1 SNHLY, CDR2 FYNNEI. CDR3 sequence: CASSPLDFGTEAFF. The CDR3 DNA sequence: TGTGCCAGCAGTCCCCTGGACTTTGGCACTGAAGCTTTCTTT.

The CDR3 DNA follows: TGTGCCAGCAAGCCCGGACAGGGCGCCTACGAGCAGTACTTC. It translates to CASKPGQGAYEQYF. The rearrangement joins TRBV7-8 to TRBJ2-7; 8 bases align to TRBD1. With V trimmed by 7 bases and J by 2 bases, 7 bases remained unmatched. Germline V gene lookup returns CDR1 SGHVS and CDR2 FQNEAQ. This CDR3 is 14 amino acids long.

The rearrangement links TRBV29-1 to TRBJ2-7, with D possibly matching TRBD1 (6 bases). Germline values: CDR1 SQVTM, CDR2 ANQGSEA. The CDR3 spans 13 residues. V dropped 4 bases and J dropped 1 base, with 11 bases sitting between them. The CDR3, as DNA: TGCAGCGTTGGTGGGACACCTTCCTACGAGCAGTACTTC. This sequence encodes CSVGGTPSYEQYF.

The chain's CDR3 is CASSQPTGTYEQYF. The CDR3 DNA reads as TGCGCCAGCAGCCAACCGACAGGGACCTACGAGCAGTACTTC. This chain joins TRBV4-1 and TRBJ2-7; 7 bases agree with TRBD1. Germline loops: CDR1 MGHRA, CDR2 YSYEKL. CDR3 length: 14 residues. With 2 bases clipped from V and 2 bases from J, the junction kept 3 bases outside the gene matches.

The DNA for the CDR3 is TGTGCCTGGGACAGGACCTCTGGGGCCAACGTCCTGACTTTC. It yields the protein CAWDRTSGANVLTF. The gene calls are TRBV30 and TRBJ2-6; D perhaps matches TRBD1 (6 bases). Trimming pared 5 bases from V and 0 bases from J, leaving 8 bases between. CDR1 is GTSNPN and CDR2 is SVGIG in the germline V gene (reference sequence). CDR3 length equals 14 residues.

This clone was seen a single time. This chain uses TRBV6-1 with TRBJ2-5; 8 bases agree with TRBD2. This CDR3 is built from 16 residues. The junction had 6 bases not matched to a gene; V was cut back by 2 bases and J by 1 base. CDR1 is MNHNS and CDR2 is SASEGT in the germline V gene. CDR3 in DNA: TGTGCCAGCAGTGAATCTAGGGCGGGGGGCCAAGAGACCCAGTACTTC. As protein: CASSESRAGGQETQYF.

The chain employs TRBV30 and TRBJ2-3, with 13 bases aligning to TRBD2. Germline trimming cut 0 bases from V and 0 bases from J; bases unmatched to any gene: 12. The CDR3 contains 20 residues. Germline values: CDR1 GTSNPN, CDR2 SVGIG (reference sequence). The CDR3 nucleotides are TGTGCCTGGAGTGTATGTCGAGGACTAGCGGGGGCCCCTAGCACAGATACGCAGTATTTT. Amino acids: CAWSVCRGLAGAPSTDTQYF.

This clone was picked up a small number of times. The rearrangement links TRBV14 to TRBJ1-2, with a tentative D call TRBD1 (6 bases). This CDR3 has 14 amino acids. Germline V lookup: CDR1 SGHDN, CDR2 FVKESK. V dropped 4 bases and J dropped 8 bases, with 17 bases sitting between them. The CDR3 sequence is CASSPLGRGSGYTF. CDR3 bases: TGTGCCAGCAGCCCTTTAGGCAGGGGAAGCGGCTACACCTTC. Filled out from reference TRBV14 and TRBJ1-2, the complete variable domain reads EAGVTQFPSHSVIEKGQTVTLRCDPISGHDNLYWYRRVMGKEIKFLLHFVKESKQDESGMPNNRFLAERTGGTYSTLKVQPAELEDSGVYFCASSPLGRGSGYTFGSGTRLTVV.